A single sample is the source of the 26 T cell receptor beta chains below, sequenced in a study of monozygotic twins with inflammatory bowel disease. TCRdb re-called the 5' RACE reads and catalogs CDR3 proteins one per entry, DNA excluded. Seen in this sample are approximately 400,000 distinct CDR3 sequences; the ten most common clones hold 2.5% to 3%. Material: blood. The receptor set was obtained from a human donor with ulcerative colitis or Crohn's disease, or a healthy co-twin of an affected twin (not recorded which).

The gene calls are TRBV4-1 and TRBJ2-2; the TCRdb D gene call, TRBD2, has no DNA to confirm it. The CDR3 is 15 amino acids. From germline, CDR1 is MGHRA and CDR2 YSYEKL. CDR3 residues: CASSQPGLDGGELFF.

This chain connects TRBV6-5 to TRBJ2-7; TCRdb proposes TRBD1, but this gene call is untestable without DNA. Germline-derived CDR1 and CDR2 are MNHEY and SVGAGI. The CDR3 runs to 12 residues. CDR3 loop: CASSQGAYEQYF.

The chain has TRBV4-2 and TRBJ2-5; TCRdb's D gene call, TRBD2, goes unchecked for lack of DNA. This CDR3 has 16 residues. The germline V gene has CDR1 LGHNA and CDR2 YNFKEQ. CDR3 residues: CASSQDLTSNGETQYF.

The CDR3 sequence is CASGRQGARPQHF. The V call is TRBV2, the J call TRBJ1-5; TCRdb calls TRBD1, which cannot be checked without DNA. There are 13 residues in the CDR3. From germline, CDR1 is SNHLY and CDR2 FYNNEI.

The V call is TRBV15, the J call TRBJ2-3; TCRdb proposes TRBD2, but this gene call is untestable without DNA. This CDR3 spans 17 amino acids. Germline V gene sequence: CDR1 LNHNV, CDR2 YYDKDF (reference sequence). CDR3 amino acids: CATSRNQGADITDTQYF.

This rearrangement joins TRBV20-1 to TRBJ1-2; TCRdb's D call, TRBD1, is unchecked because there is no DNA. The CDR3 runs 14 residues. Germline CDR1 reads DFQATT; CDR2 reads SNEGSKA (reference sequence). This chain's CDR3 is CSATYRVKRDGYTF.

The rearrangement joins TRBV7-9 to TRBJ2-4; TCRdb indicates TRBD1, and absent DNA this call remains unverified. CDR1 SEHNR and CDR2 FQNEAQ come from the germline V gene (reference sequence). The CDR3 contains 12 residues. CDR3 region: CASSLQGNIQYF.

CDR3 sequence reads: CASTPIGSSSDEQYF. J is TRBJ2-7 and V is TRBV2; absent DNA, TCRdb's TRBD2 call cannot be checked. The CDR3 runs to 15 residues. Germline CDR1 reads SNHLY; CDR2 reads FYNNEI.

V and J are TRBV5-1 and TRBJ1-4. Germline V gene data show CDR1 as SGHRS and CDR2 as YFSETQ. This CDR3 comprises 14 residues. CDR3 amino acids: CASSLRTGDEKLFF.

This chain links TRBV29-1 with TRBJ1-1. This CDR3 region has 13 residues. Germline CDR1 and CDR2: SQVTM and ANQGSEA. CDR3 in amino acids: CSSLYMRNTEAFF.

The chain employs TRBV9 and TRBJ2-7; TCRdb gives TRBD2 as the D gene, but with no DNA this cannot be confirmed. CDR3 size: 16 residues. Germline V gene sequence: CDR1 SGDLS, CDR2 YYNGEE. The CDR3 loop is CASSVEASGGLNEQYF.

The chain recombines TRBV27 with TRBJ1-6. Germline CDR1 MNHEY, CDR2 SMNVEV (reference sequence). The CDR3 totals 14 residues. Here the CDR3 reads CASTQRQGNSPLHF.

The chain has TRBV7-2 and TRBJ2-7. There are 15 residues in the CDR3. The germline V gene encodes CDR1 SGHTA and CDR2 FQGNSA. The CDR3 protein is CASSLFGHAPYEQYF.

The V and J genes are TRBV25-1 and TRBJ1-2. From germline, CDR1 is MGHDK and CDR2 SYGVNS. The CDR3 is 13 residues long. This CDR3 is CASRDGLTYGYTF.

This chain joins TRBV24-1 and TRBJ2-5; as DNA is missing, the TRBD2 call by TCRdb cannot be tested. CDR1 KGHDR and CDR2 SFDVKD come from the germline V gene. The CDR3 covers 18 residues. The CDR3 reads CATSDSLASGDDQETQYF.

This chain links TRBV18 with TRBJ2-3; TCRdb's D call of TRBD2 is untestable without DNA. Germline CDR1 KGHSH, CDR2 LQKENI. This CDR3 spans 19 amino acids. CDR3 region: CASSPPGLAGMTSTDTQYF.

This chain connects TRBV7-3 to TRBJ2-7; there is no DNA to check the TCRdb D call of TRBD1. Germline V CDR1 and CDR2: SGHTA, FQGTGA. The CDR3 is 15 residues long. The CDR3 sequence is CASSMGQGASSGQYF.

The J gene is TRBJ2-7, the V gene TRBV5-6; TCRdb's assignment of TRBD1 cannot be checked, as there is no DNA. The CDR3 is 15 residues long. Germline-derived CDR1 and CDR2 are SGHDT and YYEEEE. The CDR3 sequence is CASRFRITGDYEQYF.

The gene calls are TRBV7-9 and TRBJ1-2. There are 13 residues in the CDR3. Germline V lookup: CDR1 SEHNR, CDR2 FQNEAQ (reference sequence). CDR3 region: CASSPTANYGYTF.

V gene TRBV4-2 combines with J gene TRBJ2-4. CDR3 length: 13 amino acids. CDR1 LGHNA and CDR2 YNFKEQ come from the germline V gene. This CDR3 reads CASSQLTKNMQYF.

The rearrangement links TRBV9 to TRBJ2-3; TCRdb lists TRBD1, though no DNA is available to test this call. The CDR3 sequence is 18 residues long. Germline-derived CDR1 and CDR2 are SGDLS and YYNGEE. This CDR3 is CASSVGAGATYSTDTQYF. The variable domain in full, with the rest retrieved from reference TRBV9 and TRBJ2-3, is DSGVTQTPKHLITATGQRVTLRCSPRSGDLSVYWYQQSLDQGLQFLIQYYNGEERAKGNILERFSAQQFPDLHSELNLSSLELGDSALYFCASSVGAGATYSTDTQYFGPGTRLTVL.

This chain uses TRBV6-6 with TRBJ1-6; the TCRdb call, TRBD1, lacks DNA for checking. CDR1 is MNHNY and CDR2 is SVGAGI in the germline V gene (reference sequence). The CDR3 consists of 14 residues. The CDR3 reads CASRRDRVGSPLHF.

V gene TRBV20-1 combines with J gene TRBJ2-1; TCRdb's D gene call, TRBD2, goes unchecked for lack of DNA. CDR1 and CDR2 from the germline V gene are DFQATT and SNEGSKA (reference sequence). The CDR3 is 15 residues long. CDR3: CSASLAGGIYNEQFF.

The rearrangement links TRBV5-1 to TRBJ2-3; TCRdb selects TRBD1, and the lack of DNA leaves this call unchecked. The CDR3 consists of 14 residues. Germline CDR1 SGHRS, CDR2 YFSETQ. This chain's CDR3 is CASSWGQGVDTQYF.

This chain uses TRBV5-1 with TRBJ2-7. The CDR3 has 14 amino acids. CDR1 SGHRS and CDR2 YFSETQ come from the germline V gene. This CDR3 is CASSKLESSYEQYF.

This chain uses TRBV5-4 with TRBJ1-2. Germline lookup yields CDR1 SGHNT and CDR2 YYREEE (reference sequence). This CDR3 is built from 12 residues. The CDR3 sequence: CASGRVSYGYTF.